This T cell receptor (beta chain) was recovered during a study of early stage breast cancer tumors. About the study: Most invasive tumors, about 80% of the 16, were ER+/PR+/HER2-. General observations from the study: Enriched TCRB sequences shared across patients were mostly commonly generated sequences. Comparing each tissue with blood distinguished tumor from normal in about 90% of the 16 patients.

Assay: immunoSEQ multiplex PCR; the TCRdb copy retains only in-frame clones and omits some. The table has approximately 7,900 clones, around 60% seen once. Each tumor contributed about 17-50 mg of diced tissue. As concerns this clone: Its antigen remains unknown.

The sample consisted of breast tumor tissue. The receptor was isolated from a person between 65 and 79 years old with breast cancer.

The CDR3 loop is CASSKNSGGGLLLTTDTQYF. CDR3 DNA: TGCGCCAGCAGCAAGAATAGCGGGGGGGGACTACTCCTTACCACAGATACGCAGTATTTT. The chain links TRBV4-1 to TRBJ2-3; 11 nucleotides line up with TRBD2. V gave up 5 bases and J gave up 2 bases; unmatched junction bases: 18. The CDR3 loop spans 20 amino acids. Germline values: CDR1 MGHRA, CDR2 YSYEKL.